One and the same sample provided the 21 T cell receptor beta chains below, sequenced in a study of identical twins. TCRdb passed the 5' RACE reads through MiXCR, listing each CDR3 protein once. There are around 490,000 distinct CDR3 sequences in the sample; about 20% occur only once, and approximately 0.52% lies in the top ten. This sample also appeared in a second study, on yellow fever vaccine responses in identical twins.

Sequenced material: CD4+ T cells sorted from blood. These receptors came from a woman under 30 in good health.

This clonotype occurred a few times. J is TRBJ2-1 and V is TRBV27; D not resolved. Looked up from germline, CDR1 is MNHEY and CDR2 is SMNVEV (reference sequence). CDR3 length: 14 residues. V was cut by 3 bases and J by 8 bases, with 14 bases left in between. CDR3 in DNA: TGTGCCAGCAGTTTCGCGTCAAGAGTATATGAGCAGTTCTTC. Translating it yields CASSFASRVYEQFF.

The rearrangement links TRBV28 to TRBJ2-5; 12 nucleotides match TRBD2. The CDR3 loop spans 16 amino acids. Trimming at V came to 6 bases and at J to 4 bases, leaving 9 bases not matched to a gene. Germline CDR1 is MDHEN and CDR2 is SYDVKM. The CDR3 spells CASSLATSGSGETQYF. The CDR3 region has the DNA TGTGCCAGCAGCCTTGCGACTAGCGGGAGTGGAGAGACCCAGTACTTC.

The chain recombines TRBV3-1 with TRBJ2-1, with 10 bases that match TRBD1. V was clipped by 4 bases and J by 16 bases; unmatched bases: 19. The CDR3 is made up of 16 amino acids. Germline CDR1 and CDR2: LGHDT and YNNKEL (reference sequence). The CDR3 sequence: CASSPVGQGMIGSSFF. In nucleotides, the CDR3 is TGTGCCAGCAGCCCGGTGGGACAGGGGATGATTGGAAGCAGTTTCTTC.

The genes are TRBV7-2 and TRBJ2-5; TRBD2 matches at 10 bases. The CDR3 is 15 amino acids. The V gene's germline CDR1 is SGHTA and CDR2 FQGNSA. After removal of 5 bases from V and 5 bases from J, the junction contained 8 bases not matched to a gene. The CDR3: CASSPPAGGAETQYF. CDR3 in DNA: TGTGCCAGCAGCCCACCAGCGGGGGGGGCTGAGACCCAGTACTTC.

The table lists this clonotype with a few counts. The DNA of the CDR3 is TGTGCCAGCAGTTTCTCCGGGACTACCAGCTCCTACAATGAGCAGTTCTTC. Residues: CASSFSGTTSSYNEQFF. This chain links TRBV12-3 or TRBV12-4 with TRBJ2-1; 7 nucleotides line up with TRBD2. J gave up 0 bases and V 3 bases, and 8 bases lay outside the gene matches. The CDR3 length is 17 residues.

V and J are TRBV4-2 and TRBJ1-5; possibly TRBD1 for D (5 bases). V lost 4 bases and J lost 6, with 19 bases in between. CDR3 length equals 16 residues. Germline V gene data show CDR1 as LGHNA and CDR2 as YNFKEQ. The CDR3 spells CASSPAAQGDTQPQHF. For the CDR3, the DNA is TGTGCCAGCAGCCCCGCGGCGCAGGGCGACACTCAGCCCCAGCATTTT.

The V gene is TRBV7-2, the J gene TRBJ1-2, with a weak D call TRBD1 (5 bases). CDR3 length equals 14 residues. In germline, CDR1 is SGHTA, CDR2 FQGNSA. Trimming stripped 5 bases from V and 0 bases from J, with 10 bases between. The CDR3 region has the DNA TGTGCCAGCAGCCCACAGACAGCTAACTATGGCTACACCTTC. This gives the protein CASSPQTANYGYTF.

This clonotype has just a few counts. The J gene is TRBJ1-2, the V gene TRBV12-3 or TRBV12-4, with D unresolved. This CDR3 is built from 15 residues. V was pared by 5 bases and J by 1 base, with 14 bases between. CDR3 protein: CASSPTGRLNYGYTF. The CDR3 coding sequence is TGTGCCAGCAGTCCGACCGGAAGGCTTAACTATGGCTACACCTTC.

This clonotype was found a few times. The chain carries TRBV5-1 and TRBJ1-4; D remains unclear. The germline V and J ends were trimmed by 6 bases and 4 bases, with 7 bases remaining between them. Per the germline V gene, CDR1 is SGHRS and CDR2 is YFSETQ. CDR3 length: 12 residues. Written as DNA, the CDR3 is TGCGCCAGCACCCATGTTAATGAAAAACTGTTTTTT. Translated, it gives CASTHVNEKLFF.

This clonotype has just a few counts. As DNA, the CDR3 is TGTGCCAGCACTATTACAGGGGGCTTTGGCTACACCTTC. Translated: CASTITGGFGYTF. The chain uses TRBV6-1 and TRBJ1-2, with 9 bases that match TRBD1. Germline V CDR1 and CDR2: MNHNS, SASEGT. Unmatched junction bases numbered 7, after V lost 7 bases and J lost 7 bases. This CDR3 has 13 residues.

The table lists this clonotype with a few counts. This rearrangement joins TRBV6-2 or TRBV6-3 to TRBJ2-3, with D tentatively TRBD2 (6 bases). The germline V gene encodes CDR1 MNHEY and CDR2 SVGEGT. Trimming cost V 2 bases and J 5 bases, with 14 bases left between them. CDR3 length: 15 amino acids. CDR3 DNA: TGTGCCAGCAGTTACCTCGGGGGAGTCCAAGATACGCAGTATTTT. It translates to CASSYLGGVQDTQYF.

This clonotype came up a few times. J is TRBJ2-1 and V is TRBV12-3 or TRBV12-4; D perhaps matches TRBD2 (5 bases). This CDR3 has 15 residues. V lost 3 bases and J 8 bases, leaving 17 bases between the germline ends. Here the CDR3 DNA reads TGTGCCAGCAGTTTCGGAACCCAAGTCGGGGATGAGCAGTTCTTC. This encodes CASSFGTQVGDEQFF.

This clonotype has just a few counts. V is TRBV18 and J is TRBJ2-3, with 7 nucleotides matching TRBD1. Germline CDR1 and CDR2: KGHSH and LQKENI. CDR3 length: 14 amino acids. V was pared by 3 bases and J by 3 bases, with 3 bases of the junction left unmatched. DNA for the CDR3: TGTGCCAGCTCACCGCAACAGGGGACAGATACGCAGTATTTT. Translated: CASSPQQGTDTQYF.

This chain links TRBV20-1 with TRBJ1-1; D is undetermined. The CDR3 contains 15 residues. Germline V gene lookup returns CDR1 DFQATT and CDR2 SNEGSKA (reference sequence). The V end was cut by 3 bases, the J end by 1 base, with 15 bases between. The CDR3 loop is CSASGIGLPNTEAFF. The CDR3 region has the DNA TGCAGTGCTAGCGGGATCGGGCTCCCGAACACTGAAGCTTTCTTT.

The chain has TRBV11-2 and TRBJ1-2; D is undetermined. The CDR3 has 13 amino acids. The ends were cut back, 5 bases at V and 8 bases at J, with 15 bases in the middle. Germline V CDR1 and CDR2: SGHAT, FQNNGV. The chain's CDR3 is CASSTFGPGGYTF. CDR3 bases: TGTGCCAGCAGCACTTTTGGGCCGGGGGGCTACACCTTC.

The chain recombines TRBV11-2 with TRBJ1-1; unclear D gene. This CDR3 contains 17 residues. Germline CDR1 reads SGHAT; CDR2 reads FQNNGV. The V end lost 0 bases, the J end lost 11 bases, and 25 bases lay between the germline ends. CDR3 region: CASSLDLPTSGLKRAFF. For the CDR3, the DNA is TGTGCCAGCAGCTTAGATCTCCCGACTAGCGGACTGAAGAGGGCTTTCTTT.

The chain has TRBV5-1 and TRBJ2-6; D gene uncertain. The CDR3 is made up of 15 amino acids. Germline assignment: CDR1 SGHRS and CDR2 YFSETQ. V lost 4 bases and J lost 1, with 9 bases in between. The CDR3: CASSPNLSGANVLTF. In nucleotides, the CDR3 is TGCGCCAGCAGCCCTAACCTGTCTGGGGCCAACGTCCTGACTTTC.

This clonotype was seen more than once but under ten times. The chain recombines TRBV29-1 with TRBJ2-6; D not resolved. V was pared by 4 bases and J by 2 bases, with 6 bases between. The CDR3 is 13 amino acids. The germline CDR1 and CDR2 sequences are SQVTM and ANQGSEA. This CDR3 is CSVVGAGANVLTF. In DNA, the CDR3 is TGCAGCGTTGTTGGGGCTGGGGCCAACGTCCTGACTTTC.

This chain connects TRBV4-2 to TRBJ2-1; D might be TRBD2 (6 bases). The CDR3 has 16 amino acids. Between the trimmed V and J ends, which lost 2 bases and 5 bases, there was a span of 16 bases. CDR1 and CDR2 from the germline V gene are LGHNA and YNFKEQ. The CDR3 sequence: CASSQTRRGGDNEQFF. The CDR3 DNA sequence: TGTGCCAGCAGCCAAACGAGGCGGGGCGGGGACAATGAGCAGTTCTTC.

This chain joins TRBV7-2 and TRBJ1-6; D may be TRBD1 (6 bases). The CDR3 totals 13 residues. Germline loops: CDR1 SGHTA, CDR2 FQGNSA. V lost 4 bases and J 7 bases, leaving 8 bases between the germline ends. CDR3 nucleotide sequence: TGTGCCAGCAGCTACGACAGGAATTCACCCCTCCACTTT. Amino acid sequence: CASSYDRNSPLHF. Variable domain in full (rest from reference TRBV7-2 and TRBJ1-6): GAGVSQSPSNKVTEKGKDVELRCDPISGHTALYWYRQSLGQGLEFLIYFQGNSAPDKSGLPSDRFSAERTGGSVSTLTIQRTQQEDSAVYLCASSYDRNSPLHFGNGTRLTVT.

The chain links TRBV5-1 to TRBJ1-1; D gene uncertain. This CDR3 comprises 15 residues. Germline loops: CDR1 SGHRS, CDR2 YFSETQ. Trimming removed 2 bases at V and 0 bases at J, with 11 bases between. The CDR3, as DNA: TGCGCCAGCAGCTTCGAACCGGGAATGAACACTGAAGCTTTCTTT. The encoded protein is CASSFEPGMNTEAFF.